This T cell receptor beta chain was found in a study of CD8 T cells in Susac syndrome. Study overall: At the time their blood was drawn, patients with Susac syndrome were either therapy-naive, on corticosteroids (with some of them also receiving intravenous immunoglobulin), or on intravenous immunoglobulin alone.

When the RNA was reverse transcribed, random hexamers were used with an input of roughly 0.45 to 1 ug. Across 54 Vbeta and 13 Jbeta, TCR beta CDR3 was amplified with immunoSEQ multiplex PCR. Via MiXCR, TCRdb re-called the immunoSEQ multiplex PCR reads, giving one row per CDR3 protein. The sample records about 130,000 distinct CDR3 sequences, approximately 95% being singletons. This clonotype was found once. Trimming cost V 3 bases and J 7 bases, with 7 bases left between them. CDR3 length: 12 amino acids. The source is a human donor with Susac syndrome. Source material: CD8+ T cells from PBMCs. V is TRBV12-3 or TRBV12-4 and J is TRBJ2-1; no firm D call. This CDR3 reads CASSFVVNEQFF. In nucleotides, the CDR3 is TGTGCCAGCAGTTTCGTCGTGAATGAGCAGTTCTTC.